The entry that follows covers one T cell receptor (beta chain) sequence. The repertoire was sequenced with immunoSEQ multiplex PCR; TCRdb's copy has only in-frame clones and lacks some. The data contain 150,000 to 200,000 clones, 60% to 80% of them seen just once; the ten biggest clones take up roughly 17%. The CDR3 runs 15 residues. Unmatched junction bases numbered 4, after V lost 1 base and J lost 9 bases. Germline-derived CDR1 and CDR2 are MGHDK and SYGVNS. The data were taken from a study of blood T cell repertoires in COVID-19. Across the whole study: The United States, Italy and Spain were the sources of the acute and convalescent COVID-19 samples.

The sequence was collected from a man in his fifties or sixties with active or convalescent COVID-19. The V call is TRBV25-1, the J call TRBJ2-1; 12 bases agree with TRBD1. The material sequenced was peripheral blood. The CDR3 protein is CASSEWGQGAGEQFF. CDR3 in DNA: TGTGCCAGCAGTGAATGGGGACAGGGGGCAGGTGAGCAGTTCTTC.